This T cell receptor beta chain emerged from a study of blood T cells in healthy people across ages (dated by TCRdb to between 2015 and 2016). General notes on the study: In model experiments, template switching captured about one uniquely barcoded TCR beta cDNA molecule for every two T cells. The study analyzed two additional independent replicas of 1 million unique cDNA reads from the same blood draw for two donors, one aged 18 to 30 and one aged 80 or older. Four age groups were formed from the donors: young (average about 17 years), middle-aged (approximately 41), aged (about 62) and long-lived (82). To track age-related changes in TCR beta repertoire diversity, the study relied on deep sequencing normalized with unique cDNA molecular identifiers.

The CDR3 sequence holds 14 residues, the cysteine and phenylalanine included. Only the CDR3 DNA stays, 42 bases, in frame from base 1. Looking up the germline V gene yields CDR1 MGHRA and CDR2 YSYEKL. V loses 4 bases, J loses 6 bases, and the germline ends lie 15 bases apart. The donors were some 39 Caucasian individuals from Russia, aged roughly 6 to 100 years, who were systemically healthy. Around 9.9 milliliters of peripheral blood were collected from each donor into EDTA-treated Vacutainer tubes. Ficoll-Paque density-gradient centrifugation was used to isolate PBMCs, with at least 7 million per sample. Trizol reagent was used to extract total RNA from the PBMCs, yielding at least 6 micrograms per sample. For every donor, an aliquot of PBMCs went through flow cytometry to measure the percentages of naive CD45RAhigh/CD27high T cells. In its sample, this clonotype was seen a few times. The clone's antigen remains unknown. It has no much larger one-base neighbor in the sample; base qualities were not kept.

Library prep was done by 5' RACE. TCRdb shows the sequencer as Illumina HiSeq 2500. A second PCR of roughly 6 to 11 cycles was run with a J-beta primer mix and a sample-barcoded 5' primer. A unique molecular identifier was introduced onto each TCR beta cDNA molecule by a template-switch 5' adaptor carrying 12 random nucleotides. At least 2.5 million CDR3-containing paired-end reads were obtained from each sample. First-strand cDNA was synthesized from all RNA with the Mint cDNA synthesis kit, primed by a TRBC-specific oligonucleotide. Following uracil-DNA glycosylase treatment, a first 18-cycle PCR with universal primers M1SS and BC2_uni_R was performed on all cDNA. The authors processed their data as follows. Each sample was normalized by randomly selecting 1 million high-quality reads, each carrying a distinct molecular identifier. Reads with shared molecular identifiers were discarded instead of being binned into consensus sequences. MiTCR, run with a Q25 quality threshold and the strictest error-elimination algorithm, handled CDR3 identification, clonotype clustering and error correction. A nonparametric unseen species model using Euler transformation provided a lower-bound estimate of total TCR beta diversity. TCRdb ran its own pipeline on the public reads, namely fastp trimming at Q25 and MiXCR clone calling, and kept in-frame beta chains. Under each unique CDR3 protein, matching rows form one entry showing the most common genes and DNA. V and J calls and clone size were set by TCRdb, not the authors. Counted in this sample were 900,000 to 950,000 distinct CDR3 sequences; just under 30% of them appeared once. The ten largest clones add up to 9.5% to 13% of the sample.

What the authors observed across the whole study: Bulk unsorted PBMC profiling prevented conclusive comparison of naive and antigen-experienced compartments. Compared with the aged group, the long-lived group had more naive CD4+ T cells, fewer expanded clones and increased TCR diversity, a pattern suggesting age selection. The CMV infection status of donors was not known, potentially confounding age-related changes in expanded clonotypes. Estimates of total diversity based on one million sequenced T cells were regarded as lower bounds and as underestimates. The percentage of naive T cells measured by flow cytometry correlated strongly with observed TCR beta diversity. As age increased, observed TCR beta diversity per million T cells dropped in a roughly linear way, and a significant reduction was already evident by age roughly 36.

These data were likewise used in another study, on T cells of mothers and their children. As the second paper documents: Donors were nine systemically healthy Caucasian individuals: three mothers and their six children. cDNA synthesis used all of the extracted RNA, with approximately 1.4 ug of RNA in each 15 ul reaction. In the second PCR, the M1S primer introduced both the sample barcodes and 2-4 random nucleotides. Over 8.5 million TCR beta CDR3 reads were obtained for each mother, and 2.5 million to 3 million reads were obtained for each child. TCR recombination output is similarly shaped by thymic selection in related and unrelated pairs, with a minor effect exerted by inherited differences. Normalized repertoire overlap was always slightly but never significantly higher in related than unrelated mother-child pairs. No persistent microchimeric T cell clones were detected, at a sensitivity of 80 to 100 clones per million clonotypes. In the study, deep NGS was used to compare the TCR beta repertoires of mothers and children, and features distinguishing related mother-child pairs from unrelated individuals were sought. The mean age was roughly 36 +/- 4 years for the mothers and approximately 11 +/- 4 years for the children. After adapter ligation with NEBNext reagents, the libraries were sequenced on Illumina HiSeq 2000 with 100+100 nt paired-end reads. To avoid cross-contamination, the mother libraries and the child libraries were prepared a month apart and sequenced in separate runs. Each donor had between about 500,000 and 2,100,000 distinct TCR beta clonotypes identified. Naive TCR beta clonotypes were estimated from low-frequency clonotypes matched to each donor's FACS-determined naive share, without sorting.

The sequence links TRBV4-1 to TRBJ1-1; a confident D gene designation cannot be given. The receptor was derived from a woman aged 40 to 50 in good health. The sample comprised blood. CDR3 region: CASSPRTDPPEAFF. The DNA reads as follows: TGCGCCAGCAGCCCCCGGACCGACCCCCCTGAAGCTTTCTTT.